The 14 T cell receptor beta chains given below trace back to one sample, sequenced in a study of a mutant IDH1 vaccine in newly diagnosed glioma. Indicated time point: week 23, last vaccination. Vaccination comprised doses that each held 300 ug of mutant IDH1 20-mer peptide, plus topical imiquimod. The antigens of these receptors remain unknown. TCRdb's table, derived via immunoSEQ multiplex PCR, lists solely in-frame clones and lacks some. The sample consists of about 43,000 clones, 84% of them appearing once. This sample comprised PBMCs, obtained from a glioma patient whose treatment included an IDH1 peptide vaccine. The receptors derive from a young woman with glioma. Some clones in this sample may be carry-over from other donors' samples.

This clone was recorded once. The V gene is TRBV11-2, the J gene TRBJ1-2, with unresolved D. Trimming cost V 1 base and J 6 bases, with 9 bases left between them. From germline, CDR1 is SGHAT and CDR2 FQNNGV. CDR3 length: 13 residues. The CDR3 DNA is TGTGCCAGCAGCTTAGGCCAAACGGATGGCTACACCTTC. This gives the protein CASSLGQTDGYTF.

The CDR3 DNA reads TGTGCCAGCAGCCAAGATCGGCTAGCGGGCGCCAACGAGCAGTACTTC. This codes for CASSQDRLAGANEQYF. The chain recombines TRBV14 with TRBJ2-7; 8 bases line up with TRBD2. CDR1 SGHDN and CDR2 FVKESK come from the germline V gene. The CDR3 sequence is 16 residues long. The J segment lost 5 bases and the V segment lost 0 bases, leaving 9 bases of the junction unmatched.

This clone came up once. The rearrangement links TRBV4-1 to TRBJ2-7; 10 nucleotides align to TRBD1. The CDR3 has 15 amino acids. The trim removed 4 bases at V and 5 bases at J, leaving 8 bases unmatched. Germline V gives CDR1 MGHRA, CDR2 YSYEKL. CDR3 sequence (DNA): TGCGCCAGCAGCCCAACGGGACAGGGGTTCCACGAGCAGTACTTC. Translated, it gives CASSPTGQGFHEQYF.

This clone was seen more than once but under ten times. The chain recombines TRBV7-9 with TRBJ1-6; TRBD1 matches 11 bases. Unmatched junction bases numbered 4, after V lost 7 bases and J lost 8 bases. This CDR3 region has 14 residues. Per the germline V gene, CDR1 is SEHNR and CDR2 is FQNEAQ (reference sequence). CDR3 region: CASTEGQGDSPLHF. CDR3 nucleotide sequence: TGTGCCAGCACCGAGGGACAGGGGGATTCACCCCTCCACTTT.

This chain uses TRBV6-1 with TRBJ2-5; D gene ambiguous. Germline V gene sequence: CDR1 MNHNS, CDR2 SASEGT. V was cut by 6 bases and J by 7 bases, with 18 bases left in between. CDR3 size: 14 residues. The CDR3, as DNA: TGTGCCAGCAGCCATCTACAAACAAAAGGGACCCAGTACTTC. This translates into CASSHLQTKGTQYF.

As regards this clone: The junction shows a germline mismatch at one end, possibly a read error. The sample carries other DNA sequences with the same CDR3. The rearrangement uses TRBV30 and TRBJ2-7; no definite D call. CDR3 length: 11 residues. Per germline, CDR1 GTSNPN and CDR2 SVGIG (reference sequence). CDR3 protein: CAWKQAYEQYF. The CDR3 DNA follows: TGCGCCTGGAAACAAGCTTACGAGCAGTACTTC.

This chain links TRBV7-9 with TRBJ1-5, with D tentatively TRBD1 (6 bases). CDR1 and CDR2 (germline): SEHNR, FQNEAQ (reference sequence). Trimming stripped 1 base from V and 6 bases from J, with 13 bases between. The CDR3 covers 15 residues. The CDR3 nucleotides read TGTGCCAGCAGCTTAGGGGGGGGCTCTGGTCAGCCCCAGCATTTT. Translation gives CASSLGGGSGQPQHF. The full variable domain, its missing parts supplied by reference TRBV7-9 and TRBJ1-5, is DTGVSQNPRHKITKRGQNVTFRCDPISEHNRLYWYRQTLGQGPEFLTYFQNEAQLEKSRLLSDRFSAERPKGSFSTLEIQRTEQGDSAMYLCASSLGGGSGQPQHFGDGTRLSIL.

The chain employs TRBV19 and TRBJ1-3; tentatively, D is TRBD1 (6 bases). The CDR3 spans 13 residues. Trimming removed 8 bases from V and 8 bases from J, with 16 bases in between. Germline CDR1 is LNHDA and CDR2 is SQIVND (reference sequence). The CDR3 reads CASFPLGGDTIYF. In nucleotides, the CDR3 is TGTGCCAGTTTCCCTTTAGGGGGGGACACCATATATTTT.

V is TRBV7-9 and J is TRBJ2-1, with 9 bases fitting TRBD1. This CDR3 region has 16 residues. Per the germline V gene, CDR1 is SEHNR and CDR2 is FQNEAQ (reference sequence). Trimming at V came to 5 bases and at J to 7 bases, leaving 12 bases not matched to a gene. CDR3: CASSDTGGSYYNEQFF. CDR3 DNA sequence: TGTGCCAGCAGCGATACAGGGGGCAGCTATTATAATGAGCAGTTCTTC.

This rearrangement joins TRBV9 to TRBJ2-2; no definite D call. Germline V gene sequence: CDR1 SGDLS, CDR2 YYNGEE. Deletions cut 7 bases from V and 5 bases from J, with 9 bases between. CDR3 length equals 12 residues. In DNA, the CDR3 is TGTGCCAGCGGATCTCTGACCGGGGAGCTGTTTTTT. Residues: CASGSLTGELFF.

CDR3 DNA sequence: TGTGCCAGTAGTATGGGCAGGGGGCTAGGCACTGAAGCTTTCTTT. It yields the protein CASSMGRGLGTEAFF. This rearrangement joins TRBV19 to TRBJ1-1, with 8 bases fitting TRBD1. The CDR3 covers 15 residues. The V gene's germline CDR1 is LNHDA and CDR2 SQIVND (reference sequence). Trimming took 3 bases from V and 4 from J; bases not matched to a gene: 7.

The chain combines TRBV19 with TRBJ2-1, with 7 bases that match TRBD2. The CDR3 extends over 17 amino acids. Germline-derived CDR1 and CDR2 are LNHDA and SQIVND (reference sequence). V lost 8 bases, J lost 0 bases, and 13 bases stayed unmatched. The CDR3 bases are TGTGCCAGTCCTCCCTCGCGGCGGGGGATCTCCTACAATGAGCAGTTCTTC. Protein sequence: CASPPSRRGISYNEQFF. Variable domain in full (rest from reference TRBV19 and TRBJ2-1): DGGITQSPKYLFRKEGQNVTLSCEQNLNHDAMYWYRQDPGQGLRLIYYSQIVNDFQKGDIAEGYSVSREKKESFPLTVTSAQKNPTAFYLCASPPSRRGISYNEQFFGPGTRLTVL.

The CDR3 loop is CASSSYTDPNQPQHF. DNA for the CDR3: TGTGCCAGCAGCTCCTACACGGACCCTAATCAGCCCCAGCATTTT. The rearrangement joins TRBV7-9 to TRBJ1-5; D uncertain. V lost 4 bases to trimming and J lost 4 bases, with 14 bases between them. CDR3 size: 15 residues. Germline V gene data show CDR1 as SEHNR and CDR2 as FQNEAQ (reference sequence). The full variable domain, rest sourced from reference TRBV7-9 and TRBJ1-5, is DTGVSQNPRHKITKRGQNVTFRCDPISEHNRLYWYRQTLGQGPEFLTYFQNEAQLEKSRLLSDRFSAERPKGSFSTLEIQRTEQGDSAMYLCASSSYTDPNQPQHFGDGTRLSIL.

This clone was found once. The rearrangement joins TRBV4-1 to TRBJ2-2, with a possible D match to TRBD2 (5 bases). CDR3 size: 15 residues. V lost 4 bases to trimming and J lost 6 bases, with 15 bases between them. Germline lookup yields CDR1 MGHRA and CDR2 YSYEKL. CDR3 region: CASSPAGEVSGELFF. As DNA, the CDR3 is TGCGCCAGCAGCCCCGCCGGGGAAGTTTCCGGGGAGCTGTTTTTT.